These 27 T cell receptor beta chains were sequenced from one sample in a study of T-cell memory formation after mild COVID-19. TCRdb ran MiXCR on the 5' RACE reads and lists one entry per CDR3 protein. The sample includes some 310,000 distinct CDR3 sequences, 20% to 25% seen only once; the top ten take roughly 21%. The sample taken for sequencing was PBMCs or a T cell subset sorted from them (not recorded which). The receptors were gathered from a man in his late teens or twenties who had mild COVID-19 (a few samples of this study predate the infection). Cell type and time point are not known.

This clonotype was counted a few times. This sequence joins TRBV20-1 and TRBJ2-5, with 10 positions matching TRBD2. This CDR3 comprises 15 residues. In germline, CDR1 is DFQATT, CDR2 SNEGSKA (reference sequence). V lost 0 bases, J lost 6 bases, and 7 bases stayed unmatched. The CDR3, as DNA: TGCAGTGCTAGAGATTTCAGGACTAGCGGAAAGACCCAGTACTTC. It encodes CSARDFRTSGKTQYF.

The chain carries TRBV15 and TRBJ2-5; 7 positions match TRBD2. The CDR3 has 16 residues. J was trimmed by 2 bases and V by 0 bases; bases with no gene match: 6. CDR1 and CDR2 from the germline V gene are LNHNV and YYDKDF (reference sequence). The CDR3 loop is CATSRDPTGGQETQYF. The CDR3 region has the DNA TGTGCCACCAGCAGAGATCCGACGGGGGGACAAGAGACCCAGTACTTC.

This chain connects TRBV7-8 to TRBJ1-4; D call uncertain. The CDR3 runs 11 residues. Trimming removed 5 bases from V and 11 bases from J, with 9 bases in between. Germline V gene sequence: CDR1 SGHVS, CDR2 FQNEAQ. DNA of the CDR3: TGTGCCAGCAGCGACGCCCCGAAACTGTTTTTT. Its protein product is CASSDAPKLFF.

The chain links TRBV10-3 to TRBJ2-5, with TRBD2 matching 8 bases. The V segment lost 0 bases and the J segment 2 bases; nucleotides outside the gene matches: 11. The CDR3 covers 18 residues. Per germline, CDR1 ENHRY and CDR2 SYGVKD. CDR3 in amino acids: CAISESTRGGPWQETQYF. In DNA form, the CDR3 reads TGTGCCATCAGTGAGTCGACCCGGGGGGGCCCGTGGCAAGAGACCCAGTACTTC.

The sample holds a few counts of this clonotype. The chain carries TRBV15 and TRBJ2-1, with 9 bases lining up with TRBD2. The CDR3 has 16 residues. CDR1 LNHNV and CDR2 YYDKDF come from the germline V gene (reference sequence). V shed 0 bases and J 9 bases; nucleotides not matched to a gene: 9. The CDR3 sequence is CATSRDRGGVFPEQFF. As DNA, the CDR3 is TGTGCCACCAGCAGAGACCGCGGGGGGGTCTTCCCTGAGCAGTTCTTC.

CDR3 sequence reads: CAIVGDRARGEQFF. The CDR3 DNA follows: TGTGCCATCGTCGGGGACAGGGCGAGAGGTGAGCAGTTCTTC. This sequence joins TRBV10-3 and TRBJ2-1; the match to TRBD1 covers 9 bases. This CDR3 has 14 residues. CDR1 ENHRY and CDR2 SYGVKD come from the germline V gene. The ends lost 8 bases at V and 9 bases at J; junction bases unmatched: 11.

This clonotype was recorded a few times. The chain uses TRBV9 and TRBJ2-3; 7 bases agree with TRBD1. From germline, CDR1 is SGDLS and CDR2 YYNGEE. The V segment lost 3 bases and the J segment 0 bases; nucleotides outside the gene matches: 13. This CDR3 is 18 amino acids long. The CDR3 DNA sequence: TGTGCCAGCAGCGGCACCATCGACAGGGACCTTAGCACAGATACGCAGTATTTT. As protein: CASSGTIDRDLSTDTQYF.

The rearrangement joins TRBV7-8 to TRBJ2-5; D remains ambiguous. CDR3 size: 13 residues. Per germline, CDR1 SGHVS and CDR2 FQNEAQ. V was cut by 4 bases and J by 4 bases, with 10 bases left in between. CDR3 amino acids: CASSSPALETQYF. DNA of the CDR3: TGTGCCAGCAGCTCCCCGGCCCTAGAGACCCAGTACTTC. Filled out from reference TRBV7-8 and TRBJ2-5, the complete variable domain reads GAGVSQSPRYKVAKRGQDVALRCDPISGHVSLFWYQQALGQGPEFLTYFQNEAQLDKSGLPSDRFFAERPEGSVSTLKIQRTQQEDSAVYLCASSSPALETQYFGPGTRLLVL.

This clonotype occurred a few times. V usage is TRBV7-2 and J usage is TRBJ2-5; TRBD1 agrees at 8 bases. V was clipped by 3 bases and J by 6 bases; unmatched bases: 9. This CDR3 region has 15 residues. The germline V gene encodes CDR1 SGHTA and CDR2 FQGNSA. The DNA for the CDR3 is TGTGCCAGCAGCTTGAGTACAGGGGGGATGAAGACCCAGTACTTC. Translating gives CASSLSTGGMKTQYF. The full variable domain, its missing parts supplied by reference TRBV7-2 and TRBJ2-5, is GAGVSQSPSNKVTEKGKDVELRCDPISGHTALYWYRQSLGQGLEFLIYFQGNSAPDKSGLPSDRFSAERTGGSVSTLTIQRTQQEDSAVYLCASSLSTGGMKTQYFGPGTRLLVL.

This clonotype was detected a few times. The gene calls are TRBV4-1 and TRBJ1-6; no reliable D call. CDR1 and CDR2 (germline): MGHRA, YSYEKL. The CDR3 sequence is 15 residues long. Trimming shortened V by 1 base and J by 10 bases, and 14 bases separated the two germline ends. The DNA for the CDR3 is TGCGCCAGCAGCCAAGGTCTCGGGGTGAGGTCACCCCTCCACTTT. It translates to CASSQGLGVRSPLHF.

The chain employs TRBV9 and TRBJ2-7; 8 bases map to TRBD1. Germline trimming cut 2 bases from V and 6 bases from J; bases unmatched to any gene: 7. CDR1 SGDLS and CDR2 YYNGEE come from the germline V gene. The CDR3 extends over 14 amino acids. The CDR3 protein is CASSVTGASSEQYF. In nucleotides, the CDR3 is TGTGCCAGCAGCGTGACAGGGGCGTCTAGCGAGCAGTACTTC.

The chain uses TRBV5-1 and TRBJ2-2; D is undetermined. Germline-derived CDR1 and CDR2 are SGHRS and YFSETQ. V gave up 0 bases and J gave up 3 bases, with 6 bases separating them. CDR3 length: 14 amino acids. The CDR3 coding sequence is TGCGCCAGCAGCTTGGGTGTGGACACCGGGGAGCTGTTTTTT. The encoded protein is CASSLGVDTGELFF.

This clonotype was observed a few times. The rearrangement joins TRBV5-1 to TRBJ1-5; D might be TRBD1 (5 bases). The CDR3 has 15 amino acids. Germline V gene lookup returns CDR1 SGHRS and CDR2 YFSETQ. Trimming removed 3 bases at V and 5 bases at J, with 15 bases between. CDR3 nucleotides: TGCGCCAGCAGCTCGGGGCTGGGGGAGGATCAGCCCCAGCATTTT. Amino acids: CASSSGLGEDQPQHF.

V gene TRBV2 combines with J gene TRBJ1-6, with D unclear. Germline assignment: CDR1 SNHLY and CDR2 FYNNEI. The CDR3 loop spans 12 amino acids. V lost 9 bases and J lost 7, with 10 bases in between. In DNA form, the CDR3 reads TGTGCCAGTTTTACGGGGAATTCACCCCTCCACTTT. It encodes CASFTGNSPLHF. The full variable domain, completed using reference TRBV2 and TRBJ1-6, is EPEVTQTPSHQVTQMGQEVILRCVPISNHLYFYWYRQILGQKVEFLVSFYNNEISEKSEIFDDQFSVERPDGSNFTLKIRSTKLEDSAMYFCASFTGNSPLHFGNGTRLTVT.

CDR3 residues: CATSRDISQPYEQYF. CDR3 nucleotide sequence: TGTGCCACCAGCAGAGATATTTCCCAGCCCTACGAGCAGTACTTC. The chain employs TRBV15 and TRBJ2-7, with unresolved D. V gave up 0 bases and J gave up 2 bases, with 11 bases separating them. Per germline, CDR1 LNHNV and CDR2 YYDKDF (reference sequence). This CDR3 is built from 15 residues.

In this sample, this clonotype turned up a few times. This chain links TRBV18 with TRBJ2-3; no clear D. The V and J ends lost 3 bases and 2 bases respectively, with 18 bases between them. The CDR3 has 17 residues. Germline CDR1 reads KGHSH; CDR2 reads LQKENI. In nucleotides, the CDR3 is TGTGCCAGCTCACCCGCCGCGGACGGAAGGGTCACAGATACGCAGTATTTT. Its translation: CASSPAADGRVTDTQYF.

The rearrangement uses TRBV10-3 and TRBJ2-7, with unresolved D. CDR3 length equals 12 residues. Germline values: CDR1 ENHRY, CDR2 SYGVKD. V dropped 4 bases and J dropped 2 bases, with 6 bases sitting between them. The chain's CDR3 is CAISAGPYEQYV. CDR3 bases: TGTGCCATCAGTGCAGGACCCTACGAGCAGTACGTC.

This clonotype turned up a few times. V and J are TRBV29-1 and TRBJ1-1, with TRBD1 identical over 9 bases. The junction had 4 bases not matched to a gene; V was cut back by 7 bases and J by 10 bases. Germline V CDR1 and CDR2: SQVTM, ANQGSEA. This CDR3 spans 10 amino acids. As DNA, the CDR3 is TGCAGCGCCCGGGACAGGGTAGCTTTCTTT. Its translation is CSARDRVAFF.

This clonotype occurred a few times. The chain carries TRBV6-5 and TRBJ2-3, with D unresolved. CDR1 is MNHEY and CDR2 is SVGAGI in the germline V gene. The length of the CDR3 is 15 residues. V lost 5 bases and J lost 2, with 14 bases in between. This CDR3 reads CASSHTKMYTDTQYF. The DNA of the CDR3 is TGTGCCAGCAGTCACACGAAGATGTACACAGATACGCAGTATTTT.

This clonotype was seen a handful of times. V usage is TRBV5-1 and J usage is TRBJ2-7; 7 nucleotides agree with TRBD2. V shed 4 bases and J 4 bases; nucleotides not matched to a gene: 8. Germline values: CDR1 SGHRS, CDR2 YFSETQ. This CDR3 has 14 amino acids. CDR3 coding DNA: TGCGCCAGCAGCCGAACGGGGAGGGAATACGAGCAGTACGTC. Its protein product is CASSRTGREYEQYV.

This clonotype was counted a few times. In nucleotides, the CDR3 is TGTGCCAGCAGCTTAGGAGGGCTCAGGTCCACAGATACGCAGTATTTT. Its translation is CASSLGGLRSTDTQYF. The genes are TRBV7-2 and TRBJ2-3, with D possibly being TRBD2 (5 bases). The CDR3 sequence is 16 residues long. V was clipped by 1 base and J by 2 bases, with 13 bases between them. Germline V lookup: CDR1 SGHTA, CDR2 FQGNSA.

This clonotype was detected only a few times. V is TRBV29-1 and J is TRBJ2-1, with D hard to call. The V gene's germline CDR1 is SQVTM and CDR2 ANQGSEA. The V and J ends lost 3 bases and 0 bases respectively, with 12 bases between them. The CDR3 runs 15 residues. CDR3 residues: CSVELEESSYNEQFF. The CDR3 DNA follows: TGCAGCGTTGAGTTAGAGGAGAGCTCCTACAATGAGCAGTTCTTC.

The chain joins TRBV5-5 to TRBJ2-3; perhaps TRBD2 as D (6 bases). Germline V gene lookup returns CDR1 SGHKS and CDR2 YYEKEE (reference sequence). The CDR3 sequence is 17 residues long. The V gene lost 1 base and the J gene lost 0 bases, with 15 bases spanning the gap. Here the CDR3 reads CASSLKAAGTSTDTQYF. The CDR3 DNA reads TGTGCCAGCAGCTTGAAGGCTGCGGGGACGAGCACAGATACGCAGTATTTT.

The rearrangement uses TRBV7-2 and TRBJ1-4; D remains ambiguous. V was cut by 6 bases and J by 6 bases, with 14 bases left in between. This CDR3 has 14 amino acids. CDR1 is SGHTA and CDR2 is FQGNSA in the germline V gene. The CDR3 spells CASSRAGLDEKLFF. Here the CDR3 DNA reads TGTGCCAGCAGTCGCGCGGGGTTGGATGAAAAACTGTTTTTT. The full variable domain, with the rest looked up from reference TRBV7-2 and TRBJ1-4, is GAGVSQSPSNKVTEKGKDVELRCDPISGHTALYWYRQSLGQGLEFLIYFQGNSAPDKSGLPSDRFSAERTGGSVSTLTIQRTQQEDSAVYLCASSRAGLDEKLFFGSGTQLSVL.

The CDR3 coding sequence is TGTGCCAGCAGTTGGGATAGCGATTACAATGAGCAGTTCTTC. Protein sequence: CASSWDSDYNEQFF. This chain connects TRBV28 to TRBJ2-1; D may be TRBD2 (5 bases). V lost 4 bases to trimming and J lost 4 bases, with 11 bases between them. This CDR3 has 14 amino acids. Germline CDR1 reads MDHEN; CDR2 reads SYDVKM.

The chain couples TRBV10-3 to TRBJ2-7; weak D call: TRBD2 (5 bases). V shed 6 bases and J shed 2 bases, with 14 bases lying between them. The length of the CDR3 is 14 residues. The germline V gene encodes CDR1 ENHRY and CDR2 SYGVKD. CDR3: CAISIEGTPYEQYF. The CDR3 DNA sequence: TGTGCCATCAGCATAGAGGGTACCCCCTACGAGCAGTACTTC.

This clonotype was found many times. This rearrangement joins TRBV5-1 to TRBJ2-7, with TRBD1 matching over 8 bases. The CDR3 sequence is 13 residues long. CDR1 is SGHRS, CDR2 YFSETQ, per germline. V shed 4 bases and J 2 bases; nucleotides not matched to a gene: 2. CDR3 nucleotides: TGCGCCAGCAGCCTGACAGGGGCCTACGAGCAGTACTTC. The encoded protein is CASSLTGAYEQYF.